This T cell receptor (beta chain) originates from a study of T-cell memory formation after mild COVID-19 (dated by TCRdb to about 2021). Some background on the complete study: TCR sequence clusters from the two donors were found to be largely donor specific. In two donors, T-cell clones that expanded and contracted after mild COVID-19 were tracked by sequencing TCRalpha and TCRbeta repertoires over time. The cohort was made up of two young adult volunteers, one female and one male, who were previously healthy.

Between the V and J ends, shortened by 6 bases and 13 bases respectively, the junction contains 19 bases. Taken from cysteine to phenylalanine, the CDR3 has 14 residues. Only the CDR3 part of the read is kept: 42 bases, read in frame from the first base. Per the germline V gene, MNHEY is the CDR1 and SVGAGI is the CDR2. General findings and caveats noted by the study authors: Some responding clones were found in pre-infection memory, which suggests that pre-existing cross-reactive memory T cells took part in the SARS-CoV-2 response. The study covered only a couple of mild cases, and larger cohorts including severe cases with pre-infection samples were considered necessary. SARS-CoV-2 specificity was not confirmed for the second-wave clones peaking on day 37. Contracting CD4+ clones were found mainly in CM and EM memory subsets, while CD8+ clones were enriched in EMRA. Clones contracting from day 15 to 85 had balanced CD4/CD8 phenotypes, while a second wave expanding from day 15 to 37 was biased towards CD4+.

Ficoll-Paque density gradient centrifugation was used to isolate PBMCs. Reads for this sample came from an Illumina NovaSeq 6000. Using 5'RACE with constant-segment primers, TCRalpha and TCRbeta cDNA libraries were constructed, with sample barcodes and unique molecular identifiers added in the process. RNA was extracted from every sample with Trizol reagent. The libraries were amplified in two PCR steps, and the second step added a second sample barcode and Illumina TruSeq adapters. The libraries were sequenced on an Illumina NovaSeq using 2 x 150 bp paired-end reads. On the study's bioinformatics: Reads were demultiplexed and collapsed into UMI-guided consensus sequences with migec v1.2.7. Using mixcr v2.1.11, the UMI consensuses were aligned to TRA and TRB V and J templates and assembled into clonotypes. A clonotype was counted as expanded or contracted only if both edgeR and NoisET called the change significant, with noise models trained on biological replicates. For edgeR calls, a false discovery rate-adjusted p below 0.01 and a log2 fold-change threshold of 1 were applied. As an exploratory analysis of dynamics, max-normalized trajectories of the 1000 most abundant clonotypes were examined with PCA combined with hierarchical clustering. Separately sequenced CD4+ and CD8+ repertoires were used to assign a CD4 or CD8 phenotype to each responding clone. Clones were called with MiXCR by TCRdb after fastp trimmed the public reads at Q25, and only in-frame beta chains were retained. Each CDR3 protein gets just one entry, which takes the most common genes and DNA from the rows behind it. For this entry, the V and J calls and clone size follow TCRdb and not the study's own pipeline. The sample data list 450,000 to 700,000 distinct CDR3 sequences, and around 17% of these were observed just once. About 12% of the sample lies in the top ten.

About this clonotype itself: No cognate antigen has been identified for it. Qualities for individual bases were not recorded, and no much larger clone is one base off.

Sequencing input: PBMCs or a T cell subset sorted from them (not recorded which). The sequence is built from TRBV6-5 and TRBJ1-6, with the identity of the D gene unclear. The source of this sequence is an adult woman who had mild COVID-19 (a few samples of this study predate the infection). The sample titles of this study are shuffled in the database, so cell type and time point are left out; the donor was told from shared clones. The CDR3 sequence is CASRRDPNGLPLHF. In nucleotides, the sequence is TGTGCCAGCAGACGCGACCCGAACGGACTGCCCCTCCACTTT.